The clone carrying this T cell receptor (beta chain) was seen ten or more times. Antigen: not known. This sample is drawn from a study of immune heterogeneity within non-small cell lung tumors. The study's findings and limits: Identical dominant CDR3 beta clonotypes recurred across a patient's tumor sites, together with site-unique high-frequency clones.

Template material comprised bulk tumor genomic DNA at 500 to 650 ng per sample. Surgical sampling yielded several biopsies per primary tumor (spaced far apart). Curative surgery was undertaken by patients, who had untreated, newly diagnosed non-small cell lung cancer. A total of approximately 15 patients with newly diagnosed non-small cell lung cancer, all of whom were undergoing surgery with curative intent, made up the donors. The TCR beta CDR3 region was amplified by multiplex PCR employing 32 V and 13 J primers. TCRdb re-called the multiplex PCR reads through MiXCR, storing one row per CDR3 protein. The sample yields approximately 9,500 distinct CDR3 sequences, 26% seen once. The V and J ends lost 3 bases and 6 bases, in that order; junction bases with no gene match: 5. Germline values: CDR1 KGHSH, CDR2 LQKENI. The CDR3 spans 14 residues.

V and J are TRBV18 and TRBJ1-5, with 7 nucleotides matching TRBD1. The receptor's source is a woman aged 45-60 years with non-small cell lung cancer. The sequenced sample was lung tumor tissue. CDR3 region: CASSPRGGPQPQHF. The CDR3, as DNA: TGTGCCAGCTCACCTCGAGGGGGCCCTCAGCCCCAGCATTTT.